This TCR beta chain was identified during a study of cytotoxic CD8 clonotypes in ibrutinib-treated CLL. With respect to this clone: What it binds is not known.

The germline V gene encodes CDR1 GTSNPN and CDR2 SVGIG (reference sequence). The V gene lost 0 bases and the J gene lost 8 bases, with 10 bases spanning the gap. The CDR3 contains 13 residues. The method was immunoSEQ multiplex PCR; TCRdb's version includes in-frame clones alone and lacks a portion of them. This sample has approximately 120,000 clones, with about 53% found just once. General study results and limits: Baseline clonality exceeded age-matched healthy donors and tracked circulating CD8+ T-cell counts. Among the clonotypes, public ones were uncommon and contracted or held stable on treatment.

V gene TRBV30 combines with J gene TRBJ1-4; D call uncertain. The sequence was collected from a human donor with chronic lymphocytic leukemia. The sequencing used PBMCs, collected after 24 months of ibrutinib treatment. In nucleotides, the CDR3 is TGTGCCTGGAGTGTGTCGCCTCGGGAAAAACTGTTTTTT. It translates to CAWSVSPREKLFF.